A selection of T cell receptor beta chains follows, all from one sample in a study of T-cell reconstitution after alpha-beta-depleted transplantation in children. TCRdb re-called the PCR reads through MiXCR, storing one row per CDR3 protein. The sample includes 750,000 to 950,000 distinct CDR3 sequences, less than 20% of them seen just once. The specimen was PBMCs, mostly from graft donor cells, collected 360 days after TCRalphabeta/CD19-depleted stem cell transplant. The source of these receptors is a male patient under 18 who had a stem cell transplant for acute lymphoblastic leukemia, so the T cells may come from the graft donor. The CDR3 runs from the conserved cysteine through the conserved F or W. D genes are given only for firm matches. Clone size, where shown, is once, few, many, or a class for clones that have expanded.

V: TRBV29-1; size: .; D: .; J: TRBJ2-1; length: 19; CDR3: CSVDTGRGRVGRSYNEQFF; DNA: TGCAGCGTTGACACCGGACGAGGACGCGTGGGTCGCTCCTACAATGAGCAGTTCTTC
V: TRBV2; size: .; D: .; J: TRBJ2-3; length: 16; CDR3: CASSEGREGSTDTQYF; DNA: TGTGCCAGCAGTGAAGGGCGGGAAGGTAGCACAGATACGCAGTATTTT
V: TRBV7-3; size: few; D: TRBD1; J: TRBJ1-2; length: 13; CDR3: CASISGDRGAGTF; DNA: TGTGCCAGCATCTCCGGGGACAGGGGAGCGGGCACCTTC
V: TRBV24-1; size: .; D: .; J: TRBJ2-7; length: 16; CDR3: CATSDSRTRPVYEQYF; DNA: TGTGCCACCAGTGATTCTCGGACAAGGCCGGTCTACGAGCAGTACTTC
V: TRBV27; size: .; D: .; J: TRBJ2-2; length: 16; CDR3: CASSFSGVSNTGELFF; DNA: TGTGCCAGCAGTTTTTCAGGGGTTTCGAACACCGGGGAGCTGTTTTTT
V: TRBV29-1; size: few; D: TRBD2; J: TRBJ2-3; length: 13; CDR3: CSGSTSGRAYQYF; DNA: TGCAGCGGCAGTACTAGCGGGAGGGCCTATCAGTATTTT
V: TRBV5-1; size: many; D: .; J: TRBJ2-3; length: 14; CDR3: CASSLDSSTDTQYF; DNA: TGCGCCAGCAGCTTAGACTCTAGCACAGATACGCAGTATTTT
V: TRBV11-2; size: .; D: .; J: TRBJ2-3; length: 18; CDR3: CASSSYPLGAYPTDTQYF; DNA: TGTGCCAGCAGCTCATACCCTTTGGGCGCCTACCCCACAGATACGCAGTATTTT
V: TRBV4-2; size: few; D: .; J: TRBJ1-1; length: 15; CDR3: CASSQVWETNTEAFF; DNA: TGTGCCAGCAGCCAAGTCTGGGAGACGAACACTGAAGCTTTCTTT
V: TRBV20-1; size: .; D: TRBD2; J: TRBJ2-3; length: 15; CDR3: CSARDRAGVPDTQYF; DNA: TGCAGTGCTAGAGATCGAGCGGGAGTGCCCGATACGCAGTATTTT
V: TRBV4-2; size: few; D: TRBD1; J: TRBJ2-2; length: 17; CDR3: CASSQAGQGGGTGELFF; DNA: TGTGCCAGCAGCCAAGCGGGACAGGGGGGGGGAACCGGGGAGCTGTTTTTT
V: TRBV28; size: few; D: .; J: TRBJ2-7; length: 17; CDR3: CASSPTTPTVFSYEQYF; DNA: TGTGCCAGCAGCCCTACCACCCCTACAGTCTTCTCCTACGAGCAGTACTTC
V: TRBV29-1; size: few; D: .; J: TRBJ2-5; length: 16; CDR3: CSVEAPLWDIEETQYF; DNA: TGCAGCGTTGAAGCACCCCTGTGGGACATCGAAGAGACCCAGTACTTC
V: TRBV20-1; size: few; D: .; J: TRBJ1-2; length: 14; CDR3: CSARVGGKNYGYTF; DNA: TGCAGTGCTAGAGTCGGGGGCAAGAACTATGGCTACACCTTC
V: TRBV27; size: .; D: TRBD2; J: TRBJ2-7; length: 16; CDR3: CASSFRSGRIPSEQYF; DNA: TGTGCCAGCAGTTTTCGTAGCGGGAGGATCCCCTCCGAGCAGTACTTC
V: TRBV7-8; size: .; D: .; J: TRBJ2-7; length: 15; CDR3: CASSLGKKGSYEQYF; DNA: TGTGCCAGCAGCTTAGGAAAAAAGGGATCCTACGAGCAGTACTTC
V: TRBV18; size: .; D: .; J: TRBJ2-3; length: 17; CDR3: CASSPLLMGGSTDTQYF; DNA: TGTGCCAGCTCACCACTCCTTATGGGGGGTAGCACAGATACGCAGTATTTT
V: TRBV29-1; size: .; D: .; J: TRBJ2-3; length: 15; CDR3: CSVETPGKSTDTQYF; DNA: TGCAGCGTTGAAACCCCTGGGAAGAGCACAGATACGCAGTATTTT
V: TRBV20-1; size: few; D: .; J: TRBJ2-3; length: 13; CDR3: CSEVERTTDTQYF; DNA: TGCAGTGAGGTAGAGCGGACCACAGATACGCAGTATTTT
V: TRBV7-6; size: .; D: TRBD2; J: TRBJ2-3; length: 15; CDR3: CASSFTGGPTDTQYF; DNA: TGTGCCAGCAGCTTCACGGGAGGGCCCACAGATACGCAGTATTTT
V: TRBV12-3/TRBV12-4; size: few; D: TRBD1; J: TRBJ1-2; length: 11; CDR3: CASSPGAGGTF; DNA: TGTGCCAGCAGCCCTGGGGCAGGGGGGACCTTC
V: TRBV20-1; size: few; D: TRBD2; J: TRBJ2-7; length: 16; CDR3: CSAVPGLAGGIYEQYF; DNA: TGCAGTGCTGTCCCGGGACTAGCGGGAGGGATCTACGAGCAGTACTTC
V: TRBV4-1; size: few; D: .; J: TRBJ2-4; length: 15; CDR3: CASSQVIGPPGVQYF; DNA: TGCGCCAGCAGCCAAGTTATAGGACCCCCGGGCGTTCAGTACTTC
V: TRBV6-5; size: once; D: TRBD1; J: TRBJ2-1; length: 16; CDR3: CASSYVRDRDYNEQFF; DNA: TGTGCCAGCAGTTACGTTCGGGACAGGGATTACAATGAGCAGTTCTTC
V: TRBV27; size: few; D: .; J: TRBJ2-5; length: 13; CDR3: CASRPGGSETQYF; DNA: TGTGCCAGCAGACCGGGGGGCTCTGAGACCCAGTACTTC
V: TRBV5-1; size: many; D: TRBD1; J: TRBJ2-1; length: 15; CDR3: CASSLGQRSYNEQFF; DNA: TGCGCCAGCAGCCTGGGACAGCGTTCCTACAATGAGCAGTTCTTC
V: TRBV20-1; size: few; D: .; J: TRBJ2-7; length: 12; CDR3: CSAPVVGYEQYF; DNA: TGCAGTGCTCCAGTTGTGGGCTACGAGCAGTACTTC
V: TRBV7-2; size: .; D: TRBD1; J: TRBJ1-2; length: 14; CDR3: CASSPSTGRLGYTF; DNA: TGTGCCAGCAGCCCGTCGACAGGGCGGCTTGGCTACACCTTC
V: TRBV24-1; size: few; D: TRBD1; J: TRBJ2-5; length: 12; CDR3: CATSRQGVTQYF; DNA: TGTGCCACCAGTCGTCAGGGGGTGACCCAGTACTTC
V: TRBV20-1; size: .; D: .; J: TRBJ2-5; length: 12; CDR3: CSASHVQETQYF; DNA: TGCAGTGCAAGTCACGTCCAAGAGACCCAGTACTTC
V: TRBV2; size: few; D: TRBD2; J: TRBJ2-7; length: 15; CDR3: CASRVTSGRVYEQYF; DNA: TGTGCCAGCAGGGTTACTAGCGGGAGGGTCTACGAGCAGTACTTC
V: TRBV25-1; size: .; D: TRBD1; J: TRBJ2-7; length: 14; CDR3: CASSDRQGGYEQYF; DNA: TGTGCCAGCAGTGACCGACAGGGGGGCTACGAGCAGTACTTC
V: TRBV29-1; size: .; D: .; J: TRBJ1-2; length: 16; CDR3: CSVEEGGLLENYGYTF; DNA: TGCAGCGTTGAAGAGGGGGGGCTCCTAGAAAACTATGGCTACACCTTC
V: TRBV15; size: .; D: .; J: TRBJ2-1; length: 15; CDR3: CATSRERREINEQFF; DNA: TGTGCCACCAGCAGAGAGAGACGGGAGATCAATGAGCAGTTCTTC
V: TRBV6-1; size: few; D: .; J: TRBJ2-5; length: 15; CDR3: CASSEWDRGQETQYF; DNA: TGTGCCAGCAGTGAGTGGGACCGAGGGCAAGAGACCCAGTACTTC
V: TRBV27; size: .; D: TRBD2; J: TRBJ2-1; length: 14; CDR3: CASFPSGRYNEQFF; DNA: TGTGCCAGCTTCCCTAGCGGGAGGTACAATGAGCAGTTCTTC
V: TRBV5-1; size: .; D: .; J: TRBJ2-6; length: 18; CDR3: CASSSLGPGGVPFNVLTF; DNA: TGCGCCAGCAGCTCTTTGGGCCCCGGAGGGGTTCCCTTTAACGTCCTGACTTTC
V: TRBV5-1; size: .; D: TRBD1; J: TRBJ2-1; length: 14; CDR3: CASSPGQSRNEQFF; DNA: TGCGCCAGCAGCCCGGGACAGTCCCGCAATGAGCAGTTCTTC
V: TRBV7-6; size: .; D: TRBD2; J: TRBJ2-3; length: 19; CDR3: CASSLSGPYSAGGLDTQYF; DNA: TGTGCCAGCAGCTTATCGGGCCCTTACTCAGCGGGAGGTTTAGATACGCAGTATTTT
V: TRBV7-8; size: .; D: .; J: TRBJ2-6; length: 16; CDR3: CASSLAGVRGANVLTF; DNA: TGTGCCAGCAGCTTAGCAGGGGTGAGAGGGGCCAACGTCCTGACTTTC
V: TRBV10-3; size: .; D: .; J: TRBJ2-7; length: 13; CDR3: CAISQEGNYEQYF; DNA: TGTGCCATCAGCCAGGAGGGGAATTACGAGCAGTACTTC
V: TRBV20-1; size: .; D: TRBD2; J: TRBJ2-7; length: 15; CDR3: CSARASSGNSYEQYF; DNA: TGCAGTGCTAGAGCCTCTAGCGGGAATTCCTACGAGCAGTACTTC
V: TRBV9; size: few; D: .; J: TRBJ1-1; length: 13; CDR3: CASTQVENTEAFF; DNA: TGTGCCAGCACGCAAGTGGAGAACACTGAAGCTTTCTTT
V: TRBV18; size: .; D: TRBD2; J: TRBJ2-1; length: 13; CDR3: CASDMASGSEQFF; DNA: TGTGCCAGCGACATGGCTAGCGGGTCTGAGCAGTTCTTC
V: TRBV4-1; size: .; D: .; J: TRBJ2-7; length: 14; CDR3: CASSNREDGGEQYF; DNA: TGCGCCAGCAGCAACAGGGAGGACGGGGGCGAGCAGTACTTC
V: TRBV11-2; size: few; D: .; J: TRBJ2-1; length: 13; CDR3: CASSLLAEPKQFF; DNA: TGTGCCAGCAGCTTATTGGCTGAGCCAAAGCAGTTCTTC
V: TRBV20-1; size: few; D: TRBD2; J: TRBJ2-1; length: 17; CDR3: CSARALELAGASNEQFF; DNA: TGCAGTGCTAGAGCTCTGGAACTAGCGGGAGCCAGCAATGAGCAGTTCTTC
V: TRBV7-2; size: .; D: TRBD1; J: TRBJ2-2; length: 16; CDR3: CASRSTGGAVTGELFF; DNA: TGTGCCAGCAGATCTACAGGGGGCGCGGTCACCGGGGAGCTGTTTTTT
V: TRBV5-1; size: .; D: TRBD2; J: TRBJ2-7; length: 16; CDR3: CASSTGSGLATDEQYF; DNA: TGCGCCAGCAGCACAGGATCGGGACTAGCAACGGACGAGCAGTACTTC
V: TRBV7-2; size: many; D: .; J: TRBJ2-3; length: 14; CDR3: CASSLYFTTDTQYF; DNA: TGTGCCAGCAGCTTGTACTTTACCACAGATACGCAGTATTTT
V: TRBV20-1; size: many; D: .; J: TRBJ2-7; length: 14; CDR3: CSAIRDTRSYEQYF; DNA: TGCAGTGCCATCCGGGACACCCGCTCCTACGAGCAGTACTTC
V: TRBV20-1; size: few; D: TRBD2; J: TRBJ2-2; length: 16; CDR3: CSARDQASGLGRELFF; DNA: TGCAGTGCTAGAGATCAGGCTAGCGGACTTGGAAGGGAGCTGTTTTTT
V: TRBV10-3; size: .; D: .; J: TRBJ2-1; length: 11; CDR3: CAITLYNEQFF; DNA: TGTGCCATCACGCTCTACAATGAGCAGTTCTTC
V: TRBV5-1; size: .; D: .; J: TRBJ2-3; length: 12; CDR3: CASSSSWDTQYF; DNA: TGCGCCAGCAGCTCGTCTTGGGATACGCAGTATTTT
V: TRBV15; size: few; D: .; J: TRBJ2-7; length: 16; CDR3: CATSRTGTPVGYEQYF; DNA: TGTGCCACCAGCAGGACCGGGACGCCGGTAGGCTACGAGCAGTACTTC
V: TRBV5-1; size: .; D: .; J: TRBJ2-5; length: 19; CDR3: CASSWWTRGGARPQETQYF; DNA: TGCGCCAGCAGCTGGTGGACCCGAGGGGGAGCCAGGCCCCAAGAGACCCAGTACTTC
V: TRBV15; size: few; D: .; J: TRBJ2-1; length: 14; CDR3: CATSREGVPNEQFF; DNA: TGTGCCACCAGCAGAGAAGGGGTACCTAATGAGCAGTTCTTC
V: TRBV29-1; size: many; D: TRBD2; J: TRBJ2-1; length: 13; CDR3: CSVRAGGHNEQFF; DNA: TGCAGCGTTCGAGCGGGGGGCCACAATGAGCAGTTCTTC
V: TRBV11-2; size: .; D: TRBD2; J: TRBJ2-3; length: 15; CDR3: CASSLSAGGRDTQYF; DNA: TGTGCCAGCAGCTTATCAGCGGGAGGTAGGGATACGCAGTATTTT